This T cell receptor beta chain was sequenced in a study of blood T cell repertoires in COVID-19. As for the study in general: Sources were T cells, B-cell-depleted T cells, or PBMCs; the material itself was cDNA or gDNA.

Per the authors' pipeline: Reference gene primer amplification in the assay estimated nucleated cell counts. Data came from immunoSEQ multiplex PCR; TCRdb stores just in-frame clones and leaves some out. V and J calls and clone size come straight from that table; D and trimming were deduced from the DNA. Of 140,000 to 150,000 clones in the sample, 70% to 85% were seen once. Per the germline V gene, CDR1 is SGHNT and CDR2 is YENEEA. This CDR3 region has 12 residues. V lost 6 bases to trimming and J lost 1 base, with 6 bases between them. Sequenced material: peripheral blood. This sequence was found in a man in his 60s with active or convalescent COVID-19. The rearrangement links TRBV11-3 to TRBJ1-1; no firm D call. CDR3 protein: CASSGRNTEAFF. In nucleotides, the CDR3 is TGTGCCAGCAGTGGGAGGAACACTGAAGCTTTCTTT.